The clone carrying this T cell receptor (beta chain) has a count of ten or more. The antigen remains unidentified. One end of the junction is discordant with germline, which a read error may explain. Genomic DNA was the PCR template. Amplification of the beta chain CDR3 used 30 forward and 13 reverse multiplex primers. MiXCR was run by TCRdb on the multiplex PCR reads, yielding one entry per CDR3 protein. The sample includes a few hundred thousand distinct CDR3 sequences, more than 40% seen only once; the top ten take approximately 13%. The sample originates from a study of type 1 and type 2 diabetes patients. Background on the study: Participants included type 1 and type 2 diabetes patients plus nondiabetic controls. Across the study, 15 million to 20 million paired-end reads were produced. Study-wide points: Between type 2 diabetes and control samples, V and J usage averaged around 0.97 correlation.

CDR1 and CDR2 (germline): SSHAT, FNYEAQ (reference sequence). The CDR3 has 14 residues. What was sequenced was peripheral blood mononuclear cells (PBMCs). The genes are TRBV7-7 and TRBJ2-5; perhaps TRBD2 as D (6 bases). The receptor's source is a man between 18 and 35 years old with type 2 diabetes. The CDR3 loop is CASSLDRGGETQYF. CDR3 sequence (DNA): TGTGCTAGCAGCTTAGATCGGGGAGGAGAGACCCAGTACTTC.